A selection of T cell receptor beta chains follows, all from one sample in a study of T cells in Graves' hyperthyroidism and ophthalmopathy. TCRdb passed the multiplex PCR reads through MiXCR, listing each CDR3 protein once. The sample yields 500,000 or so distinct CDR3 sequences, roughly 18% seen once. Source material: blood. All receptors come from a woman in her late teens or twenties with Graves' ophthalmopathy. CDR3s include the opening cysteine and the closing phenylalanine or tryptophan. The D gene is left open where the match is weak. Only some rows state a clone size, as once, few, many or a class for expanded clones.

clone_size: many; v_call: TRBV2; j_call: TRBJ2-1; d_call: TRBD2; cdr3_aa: CASTAGRTSGHEQFF; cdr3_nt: TGTGCCAGCACGGCGGGGAGGACTAGCGGTCATGAGCAGTTCTTC
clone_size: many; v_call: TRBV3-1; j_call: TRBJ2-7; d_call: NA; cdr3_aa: CASSQGAGLHEQYF; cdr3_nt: TGTGCCAGCAGCCAAGGGGCCGGGCTCCACGAGCAGTACTTC
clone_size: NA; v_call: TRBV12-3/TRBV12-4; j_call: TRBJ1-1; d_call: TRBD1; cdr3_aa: CASSLWQGAVAAFF; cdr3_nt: TGTGCCAGCAGTCTATGGCAGGGGGCGGTGGCTGCTTTCTTT
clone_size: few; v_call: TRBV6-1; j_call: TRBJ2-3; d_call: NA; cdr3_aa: CASSSSGNTDTQYF; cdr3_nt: TGTGCCAGCAGTTCAAGCGGAAACACAGATACGCAGTATTTT
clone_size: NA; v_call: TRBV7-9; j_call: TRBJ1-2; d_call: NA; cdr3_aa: CASSLGGLPTRPDYGYTF; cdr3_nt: TGTGCCAGCAGCTTAGGTGGTCTTCCCACGAGGCCGGACTATGGCTACACCTTC
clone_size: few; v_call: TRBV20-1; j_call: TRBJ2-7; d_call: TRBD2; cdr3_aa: CSARSSGRFNEQYF; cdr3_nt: TGCAGTGCCAGAAGTAGCGGGAGGTTTAACGAGCAGTACTTC
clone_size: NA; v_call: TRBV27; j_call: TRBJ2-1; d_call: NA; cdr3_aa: CASSFGREQFF; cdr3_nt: TGTGCCAGCAGTTTCGGGCGGGAGCAGTTCTTC
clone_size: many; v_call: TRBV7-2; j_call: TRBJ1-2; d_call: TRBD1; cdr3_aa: CASSFVLVRGRDGYTF; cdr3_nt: TGTGCCAGCAGCTTTGTGTTGGTCAGGGGGCGAGATGGCTACACCTTC
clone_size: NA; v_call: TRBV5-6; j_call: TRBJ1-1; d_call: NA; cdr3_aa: CASSLENREGENTEAFF; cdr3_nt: TGTGCCAGCAGCTTAGAAAACAGGGAGGGAGAGAACACTGAAGCTTTCTTT
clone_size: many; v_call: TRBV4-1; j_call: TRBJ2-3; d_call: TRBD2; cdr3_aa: CASGLADTDTQYF; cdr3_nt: TGCGCCAGCGGACTAGCGGACACAGATACGCAGTATTTT
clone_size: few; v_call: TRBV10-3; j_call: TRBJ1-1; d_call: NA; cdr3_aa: CAINLGVGTEAFF; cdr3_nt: TGTGCCATCAACCTAGGGGTTGGGACTGAAGCTTTCTTT
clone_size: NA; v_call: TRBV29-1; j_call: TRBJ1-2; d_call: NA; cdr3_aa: CSVELQGEHYGYTF; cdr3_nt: TGCAGCGTTGAACTACAGGGTGAGCACTATGGCTACACCTTC
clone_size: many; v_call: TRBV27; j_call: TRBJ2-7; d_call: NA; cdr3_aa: CASSLRETSYEQYF; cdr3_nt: TGTGCCAGCAGTTTAAGAGAGACTTCCTACGAGCAGTACTTC
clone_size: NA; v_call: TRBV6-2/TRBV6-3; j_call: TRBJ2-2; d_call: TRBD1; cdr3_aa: CASSYSGTANTGELFF; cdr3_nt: TGTGCCAGCAGTTACTCGGGGACAGCGAACACCGGGGAGCTGTTTTTT
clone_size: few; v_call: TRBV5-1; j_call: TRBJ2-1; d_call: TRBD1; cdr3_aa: CASSLGQGAPMGNEQFF; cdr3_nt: TGCGCCAGCAGTCTGGGACAGGGGGCGCCGATGGGGAATGAGCAGTTCTTC
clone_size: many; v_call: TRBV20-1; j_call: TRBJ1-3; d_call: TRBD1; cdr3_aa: CSARDTGTVSSGNTIYF; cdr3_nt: TGCAGTGCTAGAGACACTGGGACAGTGAGCTCTGGAAACACCATATATTTT
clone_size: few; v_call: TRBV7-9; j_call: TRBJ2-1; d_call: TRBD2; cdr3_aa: CASSYEGLAGVTQFF; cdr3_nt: TGTGCCAGCAGCTATGAGGGACTAGCGGGGGTAACGCAGTTCTTC
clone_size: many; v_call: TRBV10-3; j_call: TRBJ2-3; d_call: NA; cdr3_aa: CAIRGGQGGDTQYF; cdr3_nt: TGTGCCATCAGGGGCGGGCAGGGAGGAGATACGCAGTATTTT
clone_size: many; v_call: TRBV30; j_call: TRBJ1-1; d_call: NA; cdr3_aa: CAWRDRGFTEAFF; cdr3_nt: TGTGCCTGGAGGGACCGAGGGTTCACTGAAGCTTTCTTT